This T cell receptor beta chain stems from a study of cytomegalovirus exposure and HLA in healthy donors. Notes on the study in general: A classifier reportedly called cytomegalovirus status with high sensitivity and specificity. The number of N-insertions in an Asian-associated ancestry cluster was reportedly below the approximately 600-donor mean in a later analysis.

The PCR had 60 Vbeta and 13 Jbeta primers. Measured with immunoSEQ multiplex PCR; TCRdb has only the in-frame clones, and not every one. The sample consists of around 140,000 clones, around 10% of them appearing once. V dropped 0 bases and J dropped 8 bases, with 13 bases sitting between them. Germline values: CDR1 GTSNPN, CDR2 SVGIG (reference sequence). The CDR3 is 13 amino acids. This clone was detected only a few times. Its specificity is unknown. J is TRBJ1-2 and V is TRBV30; D perhaps matches TRBD1 (6 bases). The TCR originated in a man aged 45-60 years in good health and CMV-seronegative. Specimen: PBMCs. Written as DNA, the CDR3 is TGTGCCTGGAGTGTAGCAGGGGTAGTAGGCTACACCTTC. The encoded protein is CAWSVAGVVGYTF.